The 22 T cell receptor beta chains below were found in one sample sequenced in a study of T-cell memory formation after mild COVID-19. TCRdb re-analysed the 5' RACE reads in MiXCR, keeping a single row per CDR3 protein. The sample includes around 250,000 distinct CDR3 sequences, 15% of them seen just once. The specimen was PBMCs or a T cell subset sorted from them (not recorded which). These receptors all stem from an adult woman who had mild COVID-19 (a few samples of this study predate the infection). Cell type and time point are not known.

This clonotype was seen repeatedly, ten times or more. This rearrangement joins TRBV7-2 to TRBJ2-7; weak D call: TRBD1 (6 bases). Trimming took 2 bases from V and 3 from J, leaving 17 bases between them. CDR3 size: 16 residues. Per germline, CDR1 SGHTA and CDR2 FQGNSA. The CDR3 loop is CASSLLTGNPNYEQYF. As DNA, the CDR3 is TGTGCCAGCAGCTTACTAACAGGGAATCCGAACTACGAGCAGTACTTC.

This clonotype was counted many times. V usage is TRBV7-3 and J usage is TRBJ1-1, with 8 bases fitting TRBD1. After removal of 1 base from V and 0 bases from J, the junction contained 13 bases not matched to a gene. Germline assignment: CDR1 SGHTA and CDR2 FQGTGA. The CDR3 length is 19 residues. As DNA, the CDR3 is TGTGCCAGCAGCTTAAATGGGAGGACAGGGCCCCCTATGAACACTGAAGCTTTCTTT. It codes for CASSLNGRTGPPMNTEAFF.

In its sample, this clonotype was seen once. V usage is TRBV30 and J usage is TRBJ2-7; TRBD2 matches 8 bases. V shed 3 bases and J 2 bases; nucleotides not matched to a gene: 12. Germline-derived CDR1 and CDR2 are GTSNPN and SVGIG (reference sequence). The CDR3 sequence is 16 residues long. The CDR3 reads CAWSRGLAGPAYEQYF. The CDR3 DNA reads as TGTGCCTGGAGCCGGGGGCTAGCGGGTCCCGCCTACGAGCAGTACTTC.

This clonotype was recorded a few times. The gene calls are TRBV3-1 and TRBJ1-2; possibly TRBD1 for D (5 bases). Looked up from germline, CDR1 is LGHDT and CDR2 is YNNKEL (reference sequence). V was clipped by 3 bases and J by 4 bases, with 18 bases between them. The CDR3 sequence is 16 residues long. The CDR3 bases are TGTGCCAGCAGCCACTCGTACGGGACGGACTTCTATGGCTACACCTTC. Translated, it gives CASSHSYGTDFYGYTF.

The chain has TRBV7-6 and TRBJ2-1; 9 bases map to TRBD2. The V and J ends lost 1 base and 6 bases, in that order; junction bases with no gene match: 10. There are 17 residues in the CDR3. Germline V CDR1 and CDR2: SGHVS, FNYEAQ. The CDR3 bases are TGTGCCAGCAGCTTAGGAATAGCGGGAGAGAGGCCCAATGAGCAGTTCTTC. Translation: CASSLGIAGERPNEQFF.

This chain links TRBV6-2 or TRBV6-3 with TRBJ2-3; no clear D gene. The CDR3 is 12 amino acids. The germline V gene has CDR1 MNHEY and CDR2 SVGEGT. The ends were cut back, 0 bases at V and 10 bases at J, with 8 bases in the middle. CDR3 in amino acids: CASSYSGTSQYF. Here the CDR3 DNA reads TGTGCCAGCAGTTACTCAGGAACATCGCAGTATTTT.

This clonotype was picked up a small number of times. This chain joins TRBV14 and TRBJ2-7; no reliable D call. The V gene's germline CDR1 is SGHDN and CDR2 FVKESK. The CDR3 sequence is 13 residues long. The V end lost 2 bases, the J end lost 12 bases, and 17 bases lay between the germline ends. CDR3 sequence: CASSQRTLTTTYF. CDR3 DNA sequence: TGTGCCAGCAGCCAAAGGACCCTTACTACGACGTACTTC.

The chain joins TRBV27 to TRBJ2-1; TRBD1 aligns across 10 bases. Germline values: CDR1 MNHEY, CDR2 SMNVEV (reference sequence). After removal of 1 base from V and 9 bases from J, the junction contained 12 bases not matched to a gene. The CDR3 covers 17 residues. Here the CDR3 reads CASSLYARTGGAREQFF. DNA for the CDR3: TGTGCCAGCAGTTTATATGCTAGGACAGGGGGGGCGCGTGAGCAGTTCTTC.

In this sample, this clonotype turned up a few times. The V call is TRBV7-2, the J call TRBJ1-4; D remains unclear. The CDR3 is 14 residues long. The germline V and J ends were trimmed by 5 bases and 2 bases, with 9 bases remaining between them. CDR1 is SGHTA and CDR2 is FQGNSA in the germline V gene. The CDR3, as DNA: TGTGCCAGCAGCCTGGGTGTTACTAATGAAAAACTGTTTTTT. It codes for CASSLGVTNEKLFF.

CDR3: CASSPRVSSYGYTF. CDR3 in DNA: TGTGCCAGCAGCCCTAGGGTCTCCTCCTATGGCTACACCTTC. The chain links TRBV12-3 or TRBV12-4 to TRBJ1-2; D not certain. The V and J ends lost 6 bases and 4 bases respectively, with 15 bases between them. The CDR3 has 14 amino acids.

This clonotype has just one count. The rearrangement links TRBV19 to TRBJ2-5, with TRBD2 identical over 14 bases. In germline, CDR1 is LNHDA, CDR2 SQIVND (reference sequence). After removal of 6 bases from V and 5 bases from J, the junction contained 8 bases not matched to a gene. The CDR3 has 16 residues. CDR3 in DNA: TGTGCCAGTAGCTCACCCGGGACTAGCGGGGGCGAGACCCAGTACTTC. Encoded protein: CASSSPGTSGGETQYF.

V usage is TRBV6-1 and J usage is TRBJ2-1, with TRBD2 identical over 9 bases. The CDR3 is made up of 16 amino acids. Germline trimming cut 8 bases from V and 8 bases from J; bases unmatched to any gene: 16. Germline V gene lookup returns CDR1 MNHNS and CDR2 SASEGT. CDR3 in amino acids: CASRAGERGAVHEQFF. The CDR3 coding sequence is TGTGCCAGCCGTGCGGGTGAGCGGGGGGCAGTCCATGAGCAGTTCTTC.

This chain connects TRBV4-2 to TRBJ1-5; D remains ambiguous. Trimming pared 6 bases from V and 6 bases from J, leaving 21 bases between. This CDR3 is 16 amino acids long. CDR1 and CDR2 from the germline V gene are LGHNA and YNFKEQ. Written as DNA, the CDR3 is TGTGCCAGCAGACCGTCGGCAGCTGGTAAGGGTCAGCCCCAGCATTTT. Protein: CASRPSAAGKGQPQHF.

This clonotype was counted between two and nine times. CDR3 coding DNA: TGCGCCAGCAGCCCGGACAGCCTTAGGTTGGGGGAGCAGTACTTC. It is translated as CASSPDSLRLGEQYF. The chain is built from TRBV5-1 and TRBJ2-7, with D possibly matching TRBD1 (6 bases). V dropped 4 bases and J dropped 7 bases, with 21 bases sitting between them. This CDR3 has 15 residues. CDR1 is SGHRS, CDR2 YFSETQ, per germline.

The chain has TRBV27 and TRBJ1-5; TRBD1 might be the D (5 bases). The CDR3 runs to 14 residues. Trimming removed 3 bases from V and 6 bases from J, with 12 bases in between. From germline, CDR1 is MNHEY and CDR2 SMNVEV (reference sequence). The CDR3 sequence: CASSFSRQGQPQHF. CDR3 nucleotides: TGTGCCAGCAGTTTTAGCAGGCAGGGTCAGCCCCAGCATTTT.

This clonotype was detected once. The chain employs TRBV4-1 and TRBJ1-2, with 9 bases aligning to TRBD1. CDR3 length: 16 residues. Germline lookup yields CDR1 MGHRA and CDR2 YSYEKL. V lost 2 bases to trimming and J lost 2 bases; unmatched junction nucleotides: 6. CDR3 protein: CASSQSPTGGNYGYTF. CDR3 bases: TGCGCCAGCAGCCAATCCCCGACAGGGGGGAACTATGGCTACACCTTC.

This clonotype turned up a few times. CDR3 DNA: TGCGCCAGCAGCCAAGTGGAGGGGTTGGGCAATCAGCCCCAGCATTTT. It encodes CASSQVEGLGNQPQHF. This sequence joins TRBV4-1 and TRBJ1-5; D may be TRBD1 (5 bases). This CDR3 has 16 residues. Looked up from germline, CDR1 is MGHRA and CDR2 is YSYEKL. Deletions cut 1 base from V and 2 bases from J, with 12 bases between.

The chain links TRBV6-5 to TRBJ2-5, with 9 positions matching TRBD2. This CDR3 has 16 amino acids. V was clipped by 4 bases and J by 3 bases; unmatched bases: 9. In germline, CDR1 is MNHEY, CDR2 SVGAGI. For the CDR3, the DNA is TGTGCCAGCAGTTCACTTATAGCGGGGGTGGAAGAGACCCAGTACTTC. It specifies CASSSLIAGVEETQYF.

The chain couples TRBV12-3 or TRBV12-4 to TRBJ2-7; D may match TRBD1 or TRBD2 (7 bases each). V gave up 2 bases and J gave up 3 bases, with 38 bases separating them. This CDR3 is built from 23 residues. CDR3 protein: CASSLSRTGRGRDYYRRGYEQYF. CDR3 DNA sequence: TGTGCCAGCAGTTTATCTCGGACAGGAAGAGGACGGGACTACTATCGGCGAGGCTACGAGCAGTACTTC.

This clonotype was detected a few times. The chain has TRBV6-5 and TRBJ1-1, with a tentative D call TRBD1 (6 bases). V was shortened by 5 bases and J by 2 bases, with 15 bases between the two germline ends. The germline V gene encodes CDR1 MNHEY and CDR2 SVGAGI. CDR3 size: 15 residues. CDR3 DNA sequence: TGTGCCAGCAGTACCCAAGGGGGAGCCAACACTGAAGCTTTCTTT. The encoded protein is CASSTQGGANTEAFF.

This clonotype turned up a few times. CDR3 protein: CAWSVRALGTRGHEQYF. CDR3 sequence (DNA): TGTGCCTGGAGTGTAAGGGCATTGGGGACCCGGGGGCACGAGCAGTACTTC. The chain couples TRBV30 to TRBJ2-7; D is tentatively TRBD1 or TRBD2 (6 bases each). Trimming removed 0 bases from V and 5 bases from J, with 23 bases in between. The CDR3 has 17 amino acids. CDR1 is GTSNPN, CDR2 SVGIG, per germline (reference sequence).

The table lists this clonotype with a few counts. The rearrangement links TRBV29-1 to TRBJ1-1, with a tentative D call TRBD1 (6 bases). The CDR3 has 13 residues. In germline, CDR1 is SQVTM, CDR2 ANQGSEA. Trimming stripped 4 bases from V and 0 bases from J, with 9 bases between. The CDR3 sequence: CSVGRTVNTEAFF. In DNA, the CDR3 is TGCAGCGTTGGAAGGACAGTGAACACTGAAGCTTTCTTT.